This TCR beta chain was sequenced for a study of T cell responses to AZD1222 COVID-19 vaccine. V dropped 0 bases and J dropped 4 bases, with 4 bases sitting between them. Germline CDR1 reads LGHNA; CDR2 reads YSLEER. The CDR3 has 13 amino acids. The repertoire was sequenced with immunoSEQ multiplex PCR; TCRdb's copy has only in-frame clones and lacks some. The sample has around 70,000 clones; 80% to 85% are singletons. The sequence derives from an adult in good health. The sample here was peripheral blood, taken on day 0 of AZD1222 vaccination. The chain couples TRBV4-3 to TRBJ1-3, with D unclear. The CDR3 sequence: CASSQDRGNTIYF. The CDR3 DNA reads TGCGCCAGCAGCCAAGATCGGGGAAACACCATATATTTT.